These 19 T cell receptor beta chains were sequenced from one sample in a study of CD8+ T cells in alopecia areata. RNA extraction and reverse transcription yielded cDNA as sequencing template. The method was immunoSEQ multiplex PCR; TCRdb's version includes in-frame clones alone and lacks a portion of them. The sample includes 150,000 to 250,000 clones, 60% to 70% of them seen just once. The treatment here: oral pan-JAK inhibitor, 5-10 mg twice daily. The sequencing here drew on CD4+ T cells sorted from blood, taken at week 4, from a patient treated with tofacitinib. All receptors come from a human donor with alopecia areata.

The chain is built from TRBV5-1 and TRBJ1-4, with 7 bases fitting TRBD1. This CDR3 has 16 residues. The junction had 11 bases not matched to a gene; V was cut back by 2 bases and J by 7 bases. Germline V lookup: CDR1 SGHRS, CDR2 YFSETQ. CDR3 in amino acids: CASSLNGDSFSEKLFF. The CDR3 nucleotides are TGCGCCAGCAGCTTAAACGGGGACAGCTTCAGTGAAAAACTGTTTTTT.

The rearrangement uses TRBV2 and TRBJ1-4; 7 bases map to TRBD1. This CDR3 region has 13 residues. Germline assignment: CDR1 SNHLY and CDR2 FYNNEI. Trimming removed 6 bases from V and 7 bases from J; junction bases left unmatched: 5. The CDR3 sequence is CASRQGLSEKLFF. The CDR3 DNA sequence: TGTGCCAGCAGACAGGGGCTAAGTGAAAAACTGTTTTTT.

The chain recombines TRBV29-1 with TRBJ2-2, with D unclear. The ends were cut back, 6 bases at V and 0 bases at J, with 8 bases in the middle. CDR3 length equals 13 residues. Germline CDR1 SQVTM, CDR2 ANQGSEA. The DNA for the CDR3 is TGCAGCGTGACGGAAACGAACACCGGGGAGCTGTTTTTT. The encoded protein is CSVTETNTGELFF.

This clone was detected only a few times. The chain links TRBV4-3 to TRBJ2-7; D remains unclear. Germline lookup yields CDR1 LGHNA and CDR2 YSLEER. The CDR3 loop spans 14 amino acids. Deletions cut 0 bases from V and 0 bases from J, with 6 bases between. CDR3 in amino acids: CASSQDRTSYEQYF. In DNA, the CDR3 is TGCGCCAGCAGCCAAGATCGGACCTCCTACGAGCAGTACTTC.

The rearrangement uses TRBV6-5 and TRBJ2-1; 7 bases map to TRBD1. CDR1 MNHEY and CDR2 SVGAGI come from the germline V gene. V lost 6 bases, J lost 5 bases, and 10 bases stayed unmatched. The CDR3 covers 15 residues. CDR3 protein: CASRPADRVDNEQFF. CDR3 coding DNA: TGTGCCAGCAGACCCGCCGACAGGGTTGACAATGAGCAGTTCTTC.

This clone came up a few times. The chain uses TRBV4-3 and TRBJ2-2; TRBD1 aligns across 7 bases. The ends lost 4 bases at V and 2 bases at J; junction bases unmatched: 4. Germline V gene lookup returns CDR1 LGHNA and CDR2 YSLEER. CDR3 length: 15 residues. The CDR3 DNA is TGCGCCAGCAGCCTACGACAGGGAAACACCGGGGAGCTGTTTTTT. It encodes CASSLRQGNTGELFF.

In the case of this clone: The same CDR3 is also encoded by other DNA sequences in this sample. The chain joins TRBV4-2 to TRBJ1-5; D unresolved. Trimming pared 0 bases from V and 5 bases from J, leaving 5 bases between. Germline-derived CDR1 and CDR2 are LGHNA and YNFKEQ. The CDR3 totals 13 residues. The CDR3, as DNA: TGTGCCAGCAGCCAAGATCGGGATCAGCCCCAGCATTTT. Protein product: CASSQDRDQPQHF.

The chain couples TRBV27 to TRBJ2-5; possibly TRBD1 or TRBD2 for D (5 bases each). Trimming removed 3 bases at V and 6 bases at J, with 8 bases between. Germline-derived CDR1 and CDR2 are MNHEY and SMNVEV (reference sequence). The CDR3 contains 12 residues. The CDR3 protein is CASSFGGQTQYF. DNA for the CDR3: TGTGCCAGCAGTTTTGGGGGACAGACCCAGTACTTC.

This clone was seen once. Here the CDR3 reads CAWSVSSYEQYF. CDR3 DNA: TGTGCCTGGAGTGTGTCGTCCTACGAGCAGTACTTC. The rearrangement joins TRBV30 to TRBJ2-7; D gene ambiguous. Per the germline V gene, CDR1 is GTSNPN and CDR2 is SVGIG (reference sequence). Trimming took 0 bases from V and 1 from J, leaving 4 bases between them. The CDR3 length is 12 residues.

The CDR3 sequence is CAWSVQGAAEKLFF. The CDR3 nucleotides read TGTGCCTGGAGTGTACAGGGGGCGGCCGAAAAACTGTTTTTT. The chain joins TRBV30 to TRBJ1-4, with 9 bases lining up with TRBD1. V lost 0 bases, J lost 8 bases, and 4 bases stayed unmatched. The germline V gene has CDR1 GTSNPN and CDR2 SVGIG (reference sequence). The CDR3 runs to 14 residues.

The chain is built from TRBV7-9 and TRBJ1-2; a possible D gene is TRBD1 (5 bases). The CDR3 runs to 16 residues. Trimming took 6 bases from V and 4 from J, leaving 21 bases between them. CDR1 and CDR2 from the germline V gene are SEHNR and FQNEAQ (reference sequence). CDR3 in amino acids: CASSPLLGRHGYGYTF. The CDR3 coding sequence is TGTGCCAGCAGTCCGCTGCTGGGACGACACGGCTATGGCTACACCTTC.

The chain is built from TRBV27 and TRBJ1-2, with 10 bases aligning to TRBD1. Trimming cost V 6 bases and J 1 base; bases outside gene matches: 5. The germline V gene has CDR1 MNHEY and CDR2 SMNVEV (reference sequence). The CDR3 has 15 residues. This CDR3 reads CASSPGQGFNYGYTF. CDR3 nucleotides: TGTGCCAGCAGCCCGGGACAGGGGTTTAACTATGGCTACACCTTC.

The V and J genes are TRBV4-2 and TRBJ2-2; 7 positions match TRBD2. The CDR3 extends over 16 amino acids. Germline V CDR1 and CDR2: LGHNA, YNFKEQ. Losses at the gene ends were 0 bases for V and 0 bases for J; bases not matched to a gene: 1. The CDR3 DNA follows: TGTGCCAGCAGCCAAGACGGGGGGACGAACACCGGGGAGCTGTTTTTT. Translation gives CASSQDGGTNTGELFF.

J is TRBJ1-2 and V is TRBV30, with D unresolved. Germline V gene data show CDR1 as GTSNPN and CDR2 as SVGIG (reference sequence). The CDR3 extends over 11 amino acids. With 2 bases removed from V and 11 bases from J, the gap between germline ends came to 12 bases. CDR3 loop: CAWSPRVEYTF. The CDR3, as DNA: TGTGCCTGGAGTCCCCGGGTGGAATACACCTTC.

This clone was observed a handful of times. The rearrangement links TRBV2 to TRBJ2-3; D gene uncertain. Germline V gives CDR1 SNHLY, CDR2 FYNNEI. This CDR3 is 12 amino acids long. V was pared by 3 bases and J by 2 bases, with 3 bases between. Here the CDR3 reads CASSDNTDTQYF. The CDR3 nucleotides read TGTGCCAGCAGTGACAACACAGATACGCAGTATTTT. The entire variable domain, with the rest obtained from reference TRBV2 and TRBJ2-3, is as follows: EPEVTQTPSHQVTQMGQEVILRCVPISNHLYFYWYRQILGQKVEFLVSFYNNEISEKSEIFDDQFSVERPDGSNFTLKIRSTKLEDSAMYFCASSDNTDTQYFGPGTRLTVL.

The V gene is TRBV6-5, the J gene TRBJ1-6, with D perhaps TRBD1 (6 bases). The V gene's germline CDR1 is MNHEY and CDR2 SVGAGI. This CDR3 is 14 amino acids long. The V and J ends lost 6 bases and 7 bases respectively, with 13 bases between them. In DNA form, the CDR3 reads TGTGCCAGCAGCCGGACAGTGAACAATTCACCCCTCCACTTT. It specifies CASSRTVNNSPLHF.

The chain employs TRBV4-2 and TRBJ1-1; no firm D call. The germline V gene has CDR1 LGHNA and CDR2 YNFKEQ. The CDR3 runs to 14 residues. V lost 1 base and J 1 base, leaving 7 bases between the germline ends. CDR3 nucleotide sequence: TGTGCCAGCAGCCAAGGACTGCAGAACACTGAAGCTTTCTTT. Translating it yields CASSQGLQNTEAFF.

This chain links TRBV15 with TRBJ2-6; no firm D call. CDR1 LNHNV and CDR2 YYDKDF come from the germline V gene (reference sequence). Trimming stripped 1 base from V and 1 base from J, with 5 bases between. The CDR3 is made up of 15 amino acids. The chain's CDR3 is CATSRGSSGANVLTF. CDR3 DNA: TGTGCCACCAGCAGAGGGTCTTCTGGGGCCAACGTCCTGACTTTC.

This clone occurred many times. The chain combines TRBV10-3 with TRBJ2-7, with D possibly TRBD1 on 6 matching bases. Looked up from germline, CDR1 is ENHRY and CDR2 is SYGVKD. This CDR3 region has 12 residues. V was shortened by 10 bases and J by 5 bases, with 15 bases between the two germline ends. The CDR3 spells CATSGAADEQYF. CDR3 in DNA: TGTGCCACCTCAGGGGCAGCGGACGAGCAGTACTTC.